The 21 T cell receptor beta chains given below trace back to one sample, sequenced in a study of monozygotic twins with inflammatory bowel disease. TCRdb reprocessed the 5' RACE reads and reports one entry per CDR3 protein, with no DNA. Its table lists 93,000 or so distinct CDR3 sequences. Input material: blood. The receptor source for this set is a human donor with ulcerative colitis or Crohn's disease, or a healthy co-twin of an affected twin (not recorded which).

This sequence joins TRBV5-1 and TRBJ2-4; TCRdb designates TRBD2, a call that cannot be tested without DNA. This CDR3 spans 17 amino acids. Germline V gene data show CDR1 as SGHRS and CDR2 as YFSETQ. The CDR3 sequence is CASSALSGGGAKNIQYF.

The genes are TRBV7-2 and TRBJ1-5; TCRdb gives TRBD1 as the D gene, but with no DNA this cannot be confirmed. CDR1 is SGHTA and CDR2 is FQGNSA in the germline V gene. The CDR3 consists of 15 residues. The CDR3 reads CASSLATGRGQPQHF.

The chain combines TRBV6-1 with TRBJ2-1; the D gene TCRdb calls, TRBD2, cannot be checked with no DNA. CDR3 length: 15 residues. Germline V CDR1 and CDR2: MNHNS, SASEGT. The CDR3 here is CASTLLGLAGSVQFF.

This chain uses TRBV10-3 with TRBJ2-5. Germline values: CDR1 ENHRY, CDR2 SYGVKD. This CDR3 is built from 13 residues. The chain's CDR3 is CAISEKIQETQYF.

This sequence joins TRBV7-9 and TRBJ2-3. The CDR3 length is 16 residues. Looked up from germline, CDR1 is SEHNR and CDR2 is FQNEAQ (reference sequence). CDR3 sequence reads: CASSRLYVAGTDTQYF.

The rearrangement links TRBV5-1 to TRBJ1-1; the TCRdb call, TRBD1, lacks DNA for checking. This CDR3 contains 14 residues. CDR1 SGHRS and CDR2 YFSETQ come from the germline V gene. The CDR3: CASTTGDLITEAFF.

The chain carries TRBV29-1 and TRBJ2-5; the D call from TCRdb, TRBD1, cannot be confirmed without DNA. The CDR3 contains 14 residues. Germline CDR1 and CDR2: SQVTM and ANQGSEA. The CDR3: CSVEEPVLGETQYF. Full variable domain (rest looked up from reference TRBV29-1 and TRBJ2-5): SAVISQKPSRDICQRGTSLTIQCQVDSQVTMMFWYRQQPGQSLTLIATANQGSEATYESGFVIDKFPISRPNLTFSTLTVSNMSPEDSSIYLCSVEEPVLGETQYFGPGTRLLVL.

The rearrangement links TRBV11-2 to TRBJ2-1; without DNA, the TCRdb call of TRBD1 cannot be checked. CDR1 is SGHAT and CDR2 is FQNNGV in the germline V gene. This CDR3 region has 11 residues. This chain's CDR3 is CASQGYNEQFF. Full variable domain (remainder filled in from reference TRBV11-2 and TRBJ2-1): EAGVAQSPRYKIIEKRQSVAFWCNPISGHATLYWYQQILGQGPKLLIQFQNNGVVDDSQLPKDRFSAERLKGVDSTLKIQPAKLEDSAVYLCASQGYNEQFFGPGTRLTVL.

The genes are TRBV20-1 and TRBJ2-1. The CDR3 length is 12 residues. The germline V gene encodes CDR1 DFQATT and CDR2 SNEGSKA (reference sequence). The CDR3 protein is CSTREFSNEQFF.

The rearrangement joins TRBV7-7 to TRBJ2-1; the TCRdb D gene call, TRBD2, has no DNA to confirm it. The CDR3 extends over 15 amino acids. Germline CDR1 reads SSHAT; CDR2 reads FNYEAQ (reference sequence). The CDR3 is CASSLETSGWQEQFF.

This rearrangement joins TRBV12-3 or TRBV12-4 to TRBJ1-6. This CDR3 has 13 amino acids. CDR3 amino acids: CASSLFGNSPLHF.

V is TRBV10-2 and J is TRBJ1-5; the TCRdb D gene call, TRBD1, has no DNA to confirm it. Germline values: CDR1 WSHSY, CDR2 SAAADI. The CDR3 runs to 13 residues. This CDR3 is CASSGTGNQPQHF.

The V call is TRBV15, the J call TRBJ2-3; TCRdb returns TRBD1, unconfirmable since there is no DNA. The CDR3 totals 16 residues. CDR1 LNHNV and CDR2 YYDKDF come from the germline V gene (reference sequence). The CDR3 loop is CATSRARTGSTDTQYF.

The V and J genes are TRBV7-3 and TRBJ2-5; TCRdb outputs TRBD1, but without DNA this stays unchecked. The CDR3 covers 15 residues. Germline CDR1 reads SGHTA; CDR2 reads FQGTGA. The CDR3 is CASSPGTPSQETQYF.

The rearrangement joins TRBV20-1 to TRBJ2-5; TCRdb proposes TRBD2, but this gene call is untestable without DNA. Germline lookup yields CDR1 DFQATT and CDR2 SNEGSKA (reference sequence). CDR3 length: 18 residues. The CDR3 region is CSARDPGLAGGFRETQYF.

This chain uses TRBV7-2 with TRBJ2-7; TCRdb indicates TRBD1, and absent DNA this call remains unverified. CDR3 size: 14 residues. CDR1 and CDR2 (germline): SGHTA, FQGNSA. This CDR3 is CASRKTPKTYEQYF. The variable domain in full, completed from reference TRBV7-2 and TRBJ2-7, reads GAGVSQSPSNKVTEKGKDVELRCDPISGHTALYWYRQSLGQGLEFLIYFQGNSAPDKSGLPSDRFSAERTGGSVSTLTIQRTQQEDSAVYLCASRKTPKTYEQYFGPGTRLTVT.

This chain uses TRBV5-4 with TRBJ2-1; TCRdb's D call, TRBD2, is unchecked because there is no DNA. Germline CDR1 is SGHNT and CDR2 is YYREEE (reference sequence). The CDR3 sequence is 16 residues long. CDR3 loop: CASSFHGLVANNEQFF.

The chain couples TRBV20-1 to TRBJ2-7; TCRdb's D gene call, TRBD1, goes unchecked for lack of DNA. Germline V lookup: CDR1 DFQATT, CDR2 SNEGSKA (reference sequence). The CDR3 is 13 residues long. The CDR3 spells CSALDRGLYEQYF.

The chain uses TRBV18 and TRBJ2-1; lacking DNA, the TRBD1 call made by TCRdb goes unchecked. The V gene's germline CDR1 is KGHSH and CDR2 LQKENI. The CDR3 has 13 amino acids. The CDR3 spells CASSPFQGDEQFF. Based on the CDR3 plus reference TRBV18 and TRBJ2-1, the full variable domain is NAGVMQNPRHLVRRRGQEARLRCSPMKGHSHVYWYRQLPEEGLKFMVYLQKENIIDESGMPKERFSAEFPKEGPSILRIQQVVRGDSAAYFCASSPFQGDEQFFGPGTRLTVL.

The chain carries TRBV20-1 and TRBJ2-7. This CDR3 is 12 amino acids long. Germline V gene sequence: CDR1 DFQATT, CDR2 SNEGSKA (reference sequence). The chain's CDR3 is CSASGSSYEQYF.

J is TRBJ2-3 and V is TRBV19; with no DNA, the TCRdb D assignment of TRBD1 cannot be verified. The CDR3 has 14 residues. Germline V gene sequence: CDR1 LNHDA, CDR2 SQIVND (reference sequence). The chain's CDR3 is CASRGQRYTDTQYF.